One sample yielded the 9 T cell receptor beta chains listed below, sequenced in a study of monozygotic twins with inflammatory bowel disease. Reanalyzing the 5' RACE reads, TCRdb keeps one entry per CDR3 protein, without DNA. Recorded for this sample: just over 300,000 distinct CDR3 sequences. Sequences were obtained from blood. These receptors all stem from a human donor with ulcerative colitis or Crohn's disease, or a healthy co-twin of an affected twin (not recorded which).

CDR3 sequence reads: CASSQEERSSYNEQFF. The rearrangement uses TRBV3-1 and TRBJ2-1. Germline V gene data show CDR1 as LGHDT and CDR2 as YNNKEL (reference sequence). The CDR3 loop spans 16 amino acids.

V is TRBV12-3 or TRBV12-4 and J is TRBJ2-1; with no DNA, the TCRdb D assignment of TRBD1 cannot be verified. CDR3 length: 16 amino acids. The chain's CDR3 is CASSLVSERGVNEQFF.

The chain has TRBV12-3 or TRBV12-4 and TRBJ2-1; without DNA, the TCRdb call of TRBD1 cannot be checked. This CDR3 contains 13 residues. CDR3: CASSPPDRQEQFF.

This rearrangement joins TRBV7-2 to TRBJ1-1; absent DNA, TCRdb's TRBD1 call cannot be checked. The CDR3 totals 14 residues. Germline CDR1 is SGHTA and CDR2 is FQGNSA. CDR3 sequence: CASSLDQGVRSAFF.

The CDR3 reads CASSQEKKTEAFF. The J gene is TRBJ1-1, the V gene TRBV3-1. The CDR3 is 13 residues long. Germline CDR1 LGHDT, CDR2 YNNKEL (reference sequence).

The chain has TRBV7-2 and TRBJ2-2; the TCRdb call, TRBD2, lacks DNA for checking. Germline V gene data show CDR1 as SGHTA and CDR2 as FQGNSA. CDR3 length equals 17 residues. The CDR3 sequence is CASSLGGLAGRTGELFF. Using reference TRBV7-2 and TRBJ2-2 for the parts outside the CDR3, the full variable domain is GAGVSQSPSNKVTEKGKDVELRCDPISGHTALYWYRQSLGQGLEFLIYFQGNSAPDKSGLPSDRFSAERTGGSVSTLTIQRTQQEDSAVYLCASSLGGLAGRTGELFFGEGSRLTVL.

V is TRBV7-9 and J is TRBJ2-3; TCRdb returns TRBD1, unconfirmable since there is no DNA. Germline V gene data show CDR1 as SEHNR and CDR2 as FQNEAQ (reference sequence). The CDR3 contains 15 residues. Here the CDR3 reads CASSYLGRNTDTQYF.

This CDR3 reads CASSLMSGNSYEQYF. This chain connects TRBV28 to TRBJ2-7. Germline CDR1 and CDR2: MDHEN and SYDVKM. The CDR3 runs to 15 residues.

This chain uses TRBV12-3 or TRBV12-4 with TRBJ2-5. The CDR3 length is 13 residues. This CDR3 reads CASSLSGVETQYF.